This entry describes one TCR beta chain. This clone was recorded once. Its specific antigen is unknown. Base-call qualities are not available, and no considerably larger clone is one nucleotide away. Collaborating institutions collected whole blood in K2EDTA tubes following their own protocols. Collaborator samples were shipped for TCRbeta analysis as frozen whole blood, isolated PBMCs, or DNA extracted from either sample type. The junction shows trimming of 4 bases on V and 5 bases on J, plus 21 bases between the germline ends. Via the germline V gene (reference sequence), CDR1 is SGHNT and CDR2 YYREEE. The CDR3 sequence holds 16 residues, the cysteine and phenylalanine included. Only CDR3 DNA is held: 48 bases, read in frame from base 1. The sample comes from a study of blood T cell repertoires in COVID-19 (dated by TCRdb to 2020 to 2021). In the study overall: Collaborator samples came from the United States, Italy and Spain and covered acute and convalescent phases of COVID-19. The prospective study material was composed of cDNA or gDNA derived from T cells, B-cell-depleted T cells, or PBMCs. Subjects who had been exposed to COVID-19, were actively infected with it, or had recovered from it provided the deeply sampled blood TCRbeta repertoires that made up the dataset. The repertoires were released in a freely available public database intended as a resource for research on the immune response to SARS-CoV-2. Samples came from the ongoing ImmuneRACE study (first 160 participants) plus 1,254 subjects from 6 global collaborators. Nearly every sample came with metadata listing a de-identified subject ID, COVID-19 status, age in years and sex. Where available, HLA class I and class II types were obtained from metadata supplied by the sample provider rather than from assay-based typing.

What the study reported, not specific to this receptor: The quantity of clinical and demographic metadata differed by source and by participant and was supplied without curation.

TCRbeta CDR3 regions were amplified from genomic DNA using the immunoSEQ Assay, a bias-controlled multiplex PCR. In the original analysis: The number of nucleated cells in each sample was estimated by amplification of reference gene primers within the assay. To quantify the absolute abundance of each unique TCRbeta CDR3 rearrangement, sequence reads were collapsed and filtered. For each sample, productive Simpson clonality was calculated as the square root of Simpson's diversity index across productive rearrangements. TCRdb took this table from immuneACCESS and kept in-frame rearrangements with V and J called. Such tables lack part of the clones; where checked against another copy, unresolved V genes explain under half of the gap, and the rest is unexplained. The V and J calls and the clone size are those of that table, but D and trimming were determined from the DNA. This sample holds fewer than 300,000 clones; around 86% were observed only once. Under 3% of the sample lies in the top ten.

Sample: peripheral blood. The chain links TRBV5-4 with TRBJ2-5, and the D gene may be TRBD2, 6 bases matching. This clonotype was sampled from a woman aged 60-70 years with active or convalescent COVID-19. The nucleotides read TGTGCCAGCAGCCCCGAGCCGGGGGTTGACGGGGAGACCCAGTACTTC. Its product reads: CASSPEPGVDGETQYF.